This T cell receptor (beta chain) was recorded in a study of CD8 T cells in Susac syndrome. There are 12 residues in the CDR3. Germline V gene data show CDR1 as LNHDA and CDR2 as SQIVND (reference sequence). V lost 8 bases and J lost 6, with 13 bases in between. Reverse transcription used about 0.45 to 1 ug RNA and random hexamers. MiXCR was run by TCRdb on the immunoSEQ multiplex PCR reads, yielding one entry per CDR3 protein. The sample holds tens of thousands of distinct CDR3 sequences, about 95% seen once. Negative isolation yielded the CD8+ and CD4+ T cells, while FACS enriched the TEMRA cells. Sequencing used CD8+ T cells from PBMCs. This chain joins TRBV19 and TRBJ1-2; the D gene is possibly TRBD1 (5 bases). This clonotype was obtained from a human donor with multiple sclerosis. The CDR3 coding sequence is TGTGCCAGTCAGCCCGGGACGGATGGCTACACCTTC. Translated, it gives CASQPGTDGYTF.